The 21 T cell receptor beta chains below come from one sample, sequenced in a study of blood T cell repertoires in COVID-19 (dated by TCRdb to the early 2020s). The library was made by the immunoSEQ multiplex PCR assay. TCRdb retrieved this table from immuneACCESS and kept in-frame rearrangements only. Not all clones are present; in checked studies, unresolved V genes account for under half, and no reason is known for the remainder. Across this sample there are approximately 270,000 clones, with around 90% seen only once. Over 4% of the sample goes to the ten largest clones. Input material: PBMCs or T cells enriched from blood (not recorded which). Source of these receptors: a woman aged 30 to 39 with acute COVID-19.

The CDR3 is CASKASGIVTGELFF. The CDR3 region has the DNA TGTGCCAGTAAGGCTAGCGGGATTGTGACCGGGGAGCTGTTTTTT. The J gene is TRBJ2-2, the V gene TRBV19, with 9 bases that match TRBD2. Per the germline V gene, CDR1 is LNHDA and CDR2 is SQIVND (reference sequence). This CDR3 spans 15 amino acids. V lost 7 bases, J lost 5 bases, and 8 bases stayed unmatched.

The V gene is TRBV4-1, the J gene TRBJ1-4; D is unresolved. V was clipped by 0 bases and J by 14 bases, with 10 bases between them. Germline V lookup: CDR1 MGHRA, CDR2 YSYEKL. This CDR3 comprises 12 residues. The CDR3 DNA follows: TGCGCCAGCAGCCAAGATAGAGGTCCTCTGTTTTTT. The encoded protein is CASSQDRGPLFF.

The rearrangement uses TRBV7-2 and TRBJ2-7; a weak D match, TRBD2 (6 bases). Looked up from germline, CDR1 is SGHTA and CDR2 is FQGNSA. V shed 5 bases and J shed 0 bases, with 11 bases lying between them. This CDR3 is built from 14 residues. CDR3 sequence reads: CASSTASVSYEQYF. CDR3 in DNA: TGTGCCAGCAGCACCGCTAGCGTCTCCTACGAGCAGTACTTC.

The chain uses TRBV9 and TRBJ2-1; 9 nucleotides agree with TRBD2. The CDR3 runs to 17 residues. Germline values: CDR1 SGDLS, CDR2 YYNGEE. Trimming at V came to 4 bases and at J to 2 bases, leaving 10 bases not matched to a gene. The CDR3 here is CASSLSSSSGTYNEQFF. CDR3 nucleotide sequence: TGTGCCAGCAGCCTCAGTTCGTCTAGCGGGACCTACAATGAGCAGTTCTTC. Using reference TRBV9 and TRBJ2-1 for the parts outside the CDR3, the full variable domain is DSGVTQTPKHLITATGQRVTLRCSPRSGDLSVYWYQQSLDQGLQFLIQYYNGEERAKGNILERFSAQQFPDLHSELNLSSLELGDSALYFCASSLSSSSGTYNEQFFGPGTRLTVL.

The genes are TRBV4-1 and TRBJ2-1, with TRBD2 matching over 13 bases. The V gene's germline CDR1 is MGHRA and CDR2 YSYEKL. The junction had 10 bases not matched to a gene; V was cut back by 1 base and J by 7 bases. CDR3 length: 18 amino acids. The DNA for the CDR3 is TGCGCCAGCAGCCAAGTAGATATGGGACTAGCGGGAACGAATGAGCAGTTCTTC. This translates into CASSQVDMGLAGTNEQFF.

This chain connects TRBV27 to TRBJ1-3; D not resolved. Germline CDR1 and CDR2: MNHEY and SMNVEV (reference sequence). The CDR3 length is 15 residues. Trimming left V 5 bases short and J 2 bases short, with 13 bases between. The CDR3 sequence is CASSPLLGAGNTIYF. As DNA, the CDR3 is TGTGCCAGCAGTCCCCTCCTCGGGGCTGGAAACACCATATATTTT.

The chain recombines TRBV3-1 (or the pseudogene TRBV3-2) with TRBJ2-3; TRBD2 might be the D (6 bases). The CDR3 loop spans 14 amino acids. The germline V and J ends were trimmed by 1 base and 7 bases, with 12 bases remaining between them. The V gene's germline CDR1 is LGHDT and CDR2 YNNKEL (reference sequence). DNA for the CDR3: TGTGCCAGCAGCCAAGGGACTACTCTGTATACGCAGTATTTT. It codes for CASSQGTTLYTQYF.

The CDR3 DNA sequence: TGTGCCAGCAGTTTATCTGGGGCAGGGGTGAGAAACGAGCAGTACTTC. It encodes CASSLSGAGVRNEQYF. This chain uses TRBV28 with TRBJ2-7, with TRBD1 as a possible D gene (6 bases). Germline CDR1 is MDHEN and CDR2 is SYDVKM. Trimming cost V 1 base and J 5 bases, with 18 bases left between them. The CDR3 has 16 residues.

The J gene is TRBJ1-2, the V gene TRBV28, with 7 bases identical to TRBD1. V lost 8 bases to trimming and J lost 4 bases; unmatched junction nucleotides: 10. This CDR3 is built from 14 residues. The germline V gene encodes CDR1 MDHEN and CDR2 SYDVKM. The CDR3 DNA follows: TGTGCCAGCCACATGGGACAGTTCGGCTATGGCTACACCTTC. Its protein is CASHMGQFGYGYTF.

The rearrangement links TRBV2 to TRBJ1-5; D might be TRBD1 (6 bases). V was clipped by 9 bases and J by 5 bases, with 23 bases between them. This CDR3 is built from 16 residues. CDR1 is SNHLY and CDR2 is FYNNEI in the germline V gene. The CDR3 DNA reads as TGTGCCAGTACTAAGGACAGTCTATCTATTTATCAGCCCCAGCATTTT. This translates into CASTKDSLSIYQPQHF.

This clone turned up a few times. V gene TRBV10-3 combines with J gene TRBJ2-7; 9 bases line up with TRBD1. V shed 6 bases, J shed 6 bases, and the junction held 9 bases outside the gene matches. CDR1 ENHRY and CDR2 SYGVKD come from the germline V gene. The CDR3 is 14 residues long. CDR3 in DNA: TGTGCCATCAGGCGAACAGGGGGCTCGGCCGAGCAGTACTTC. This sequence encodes CAIRRTGGSAEQYF.

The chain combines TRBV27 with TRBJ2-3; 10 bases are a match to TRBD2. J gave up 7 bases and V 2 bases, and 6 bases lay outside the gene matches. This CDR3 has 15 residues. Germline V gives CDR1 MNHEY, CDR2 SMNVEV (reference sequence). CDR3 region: CASSLKASGSYTQYF. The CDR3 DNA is TGTGCCAGCAGTTTAAAGGCTAGCGGGAGTTATACGCAGTATTTT.

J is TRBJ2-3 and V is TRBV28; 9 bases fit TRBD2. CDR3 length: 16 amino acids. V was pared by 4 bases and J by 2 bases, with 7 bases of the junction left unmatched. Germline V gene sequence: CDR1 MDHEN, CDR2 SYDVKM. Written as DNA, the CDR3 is TGTGCCAGCAGTTCGACTAGCGGCACCTACACAGATACGCAGTATTTT. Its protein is CASSSTSGTYTDTQYF.

In DNA form, the CDR3 reads TGCGCCAGCAGCTCCCAGCTAGCGGCCCCGGGGGATGAGCAGTTCTTC. Its protein product is CASSSQLAAPGDEQFF. The chain joins TRBV5-1 to TRBJ2-1; TRBD2 aligns across 7 bases. CDR3 length equals 16 residues. V trimming: 3 bases; J trimming: 8 bases; junction bases outside the gene matches: 14. Germline CDR1 and CDR2: SGHRS and YFSETQ.

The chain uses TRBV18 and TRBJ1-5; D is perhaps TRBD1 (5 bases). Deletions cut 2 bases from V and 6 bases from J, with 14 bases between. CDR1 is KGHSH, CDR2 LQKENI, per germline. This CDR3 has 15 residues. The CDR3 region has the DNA TGTGCCAGCTCACCAGACAGTTCCGTAATTCAGCCCCAGCATTTT. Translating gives CASSPDSSVIQPQHF. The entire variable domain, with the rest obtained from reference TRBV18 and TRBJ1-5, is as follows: NAGVMQNPRHLVRRRGQEARLRCSPMKGHSHVYWYRQLPEEGLKFMVYLQKENIIDESGMPKERFSAEFPKEGPSILRIQQVVRGDSAAYFCASSPDSSVIQPQHFGDGTRLSIL.

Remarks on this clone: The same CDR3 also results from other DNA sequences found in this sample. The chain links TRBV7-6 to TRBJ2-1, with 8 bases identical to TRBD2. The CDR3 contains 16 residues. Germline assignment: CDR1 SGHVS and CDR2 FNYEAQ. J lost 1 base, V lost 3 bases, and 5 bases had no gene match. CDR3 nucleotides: TGTGCCAGCAGCTTGGCGGCGGGAGGTTCCTACAATGAGCAGTTCTTC. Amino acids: CASSLAAGGSYNEQFF.

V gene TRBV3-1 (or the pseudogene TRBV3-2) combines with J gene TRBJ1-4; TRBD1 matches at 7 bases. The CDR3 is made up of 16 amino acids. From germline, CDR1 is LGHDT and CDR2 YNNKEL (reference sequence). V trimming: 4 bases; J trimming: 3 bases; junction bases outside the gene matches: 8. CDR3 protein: CASSPERGLANEKLFF. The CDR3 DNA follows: TGTGCCAGCAGCCCCGAGAGGGGGCTGGCTAATGAAAAACTGTTTTTT.

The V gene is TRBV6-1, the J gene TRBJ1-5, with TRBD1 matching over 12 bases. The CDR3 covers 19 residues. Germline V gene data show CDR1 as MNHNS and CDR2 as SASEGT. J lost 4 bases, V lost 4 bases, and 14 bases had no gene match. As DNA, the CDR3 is TGTGCCAGCAGTGGGACCGGGACAGGGGGCCTCATTAGGAATCAGCCCCAGCATTTT. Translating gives CASSGTGTGGLIRNQPQHF.

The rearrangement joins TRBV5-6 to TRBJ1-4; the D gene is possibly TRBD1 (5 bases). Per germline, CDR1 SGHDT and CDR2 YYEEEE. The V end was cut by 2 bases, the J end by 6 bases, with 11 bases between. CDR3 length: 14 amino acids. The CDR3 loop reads CASSFVETDEKLFF. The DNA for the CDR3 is TGTGCCAGCAGCTTTGTGGAGACAGATGAAAAACTGTTTTTT.

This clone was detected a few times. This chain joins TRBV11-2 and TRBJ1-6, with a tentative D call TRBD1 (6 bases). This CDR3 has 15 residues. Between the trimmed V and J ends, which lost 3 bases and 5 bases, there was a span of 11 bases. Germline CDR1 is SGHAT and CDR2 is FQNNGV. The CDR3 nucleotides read TGTGCCAGCAGCTTTCAGGACAGCAATAATTCACCCCTCCACTTT. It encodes CASSFQDSNNSPLHF. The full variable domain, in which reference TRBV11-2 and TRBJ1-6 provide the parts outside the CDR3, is EAGVAQSPRYKIIEKRQSVAFWCNPISGHATLYWYQQILGQGPKLLIQFQNNGVVDDSQLPKDRFSAERLKGVDSTLKIQPAKLEDSAVYLCASSFQDSNNSPLHFGNGTRLTVT.

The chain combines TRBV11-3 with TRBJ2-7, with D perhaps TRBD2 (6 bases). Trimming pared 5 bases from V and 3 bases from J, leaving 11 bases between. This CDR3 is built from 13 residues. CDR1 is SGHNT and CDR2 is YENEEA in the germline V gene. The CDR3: CASSPGANYEQYF. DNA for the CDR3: TGTGCCAGCAGCCCGGGAGCGAACTACGAGCAGTACTTC. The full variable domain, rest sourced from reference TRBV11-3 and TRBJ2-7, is EAGVVQSPRYKIIEKKQPVAFWCNPISGHNTLYWYLQNLGQGPELLIRYENEEAVDDSQLPKDRFSAERLKGVDSTLKIQPAELGDSAVYLCASSPGANYEQYFGPGTRLTVT.